This T cell receptor (beta chain) was sequenced in a study of blood T cell repertoires in COVID-19. Per the germline V gene, CDR1 is MDHEN and CDR2 is SYDVKM. Trimming cost V 3 bases and J 0 bases, with 8 bases left between them. The CDR3 contains 14 residues. Data came from immunoSEQ multiplex PCR; TCRdb stores just in-frame clones and leaves some out. The sample holds some 200,000 clones, 80% to 85% seen once. On this clone itself: Other DNA sequences in the same sample also yield this CDR3.

Material for sequencing was peripheral blood. This receptor was obtained from a woman aged 35 to 49 with acute or convalescent COVID-19. This chain connects TRBV28 to TRBJ1-2; D perhaps matches TRBD1 (6 bases). CDR3 sequence: CASSLTGANYGYTF. The CDR3, as DNA: TGTGCCAGCAGTTTGACAGGAGCTAACTATGGCTACACCTTC.